The rows below give T cell receptor beta chains drawn from one sample of a study of T cell responses to AZD1222 COVID-19 vaccine. Sequenced by immunoSEQ multiplex PCR; TCRdb stores in-frame clones only, minus some. The sample includes tens of thousands of clones, 90% to 95% of them seen just once. The source material was peripheral blood, sampled on day 0 of MenACWY control vaccination. The origin of the receptors is an adult in good health. CDR3s include the opening cysteine and the closing phenylalanine or tryptophan. Fields, in order: CDR3 protein, CDR3 DNA, J gene, V gene, D gene, clone size. The D gene is left open where the match is weak. For some rows the clone size is stated as once, few or many, or as a class when expanded; others skip it.

CSASIFAGAIDNEQFF,TGCAGTGCTAGTATTTTCGCGGGGGCCATCGACAATGAGCAGTTCTTC,TRBJ2-1,TRBV20-1,-,-
CASSIGDTQYF,TGTGCCAGTAGTATTGGGGATACGCAGTATTTT,TRBJ2-3,TRBV19,-,once
CASSLGTGPSETQYF,TGTGCCAGCAGCCTCGGGACAGGCCCTAGCGAGACCCAGTACTTC,TRBJ2-5,TRBV3-1/TRBV3-2,TRBD1,-
CASSIGGLVKETQYF,TGTGCCAGTAGTATAGGAGGGCTAGTAAAAGAGACCCAGTACTTC,TRBJ2-5,TRBV19,-,few
CASSQDKFSDTQYF,TGTGCCAGCAGCCAAGATAAATTTTCAGATACGCAGTATTTT,TRBJ2-3,TRBV3-1/TRBV3-2,-,-
CASNVQGGGTEAFF,TGTGCCAGCAACGTACAGGGAGGGGGCACTGAAGCTTTCTTT,TRBJ1-1,TRBV5-5,-,-
CASSGTSGGDASTDTQYF,TGTGCCAGCAGCGGGACTAGCGGGGGCGATGCTAGCACAGATACGCAGTATTTT,TRBJ2-3,TRBV6-4,TRBD2,-
CASSSRAGGKETQYF,TGCGCCAGCAGCTCCCGGGCAGGGGGGAAAGAGACCCAGTACTTC,TRBJ2-5,TRBV5-1,-,-
CATSESQGGVETQYF,TGTGCCACCAGTGAGAGTCAGGGAGGAGTAGAGACCCAGTACTTC,TRBJ2-5,TRBV24-1,-,-
CASSRGQGVEKLFF,TGTGCCAGCAGCCGCGGACAGGGGGTTGAAAAACTGTTTTTT,TRBJ1-4,TRBV3-1/TRBV3-2,TRBD1,-
CASRPGTAMGLEQFF,TGTGCCAGCAGACCCGGGACTGCCATGGGTTTGGAGCAGTTCTTC,TRBJ2-1,TRBV7-3,-,-
CASGGWSWPQHF,TGTGCCAGCGGGGGTTGGAGTTGGCCCCAGCATTTT,TRBJ1-5,TRBV28,-,-
CASSGRDSSYNEQFF,TGTGCCAGCAGCGGCCGGGACAGCTCCTACAATGAGCAGTTCTTC,TRBJ2-1,TRBV11-2,TRBD1,-
CASSPGTGTGYTF,TGTGCCAGCAGCCCAGGGACAGGGACTGGCTACACCTTC,TRBJ1-2,TRBV28,TRBD1,-
CSASRGLAGAEQFF,TGCAGTGCTAGTCGTGGACTAGCGGGGGCTGAGCAGTTCTTC,TRBJ2-1,TRBV20-1,TRBD2,once
CASSYSDRGRAFF,TGTGCCAGCAGTTACTCGGACAGGGGCAGGGCTTTCTTT,TRBJ1-1,TRBV6-6,TRBD1,-
CASSFQGAGETQYF,TGTGCCAGCAGTTTTCAGGGGGCGGGGGAGACCCAGTACTTC,TRBJ2-5,TRBV28,TRBD1,-
CAISLDRDEEGYTF,TGTGCCATCAGCCTGGACAGGGATGAGGAAGGCTACACCTTC,TRBJ1-2,TRBV10-3,TRBD1,-
CASSEQHLDEQYF,TGTGCCAGCTCCGAACAGCACCTGGACGAGCAGTACTTC,TRBJ2-7,TRBV5-6,-,-
CASSLGDSTYEQYF,TGTGCCAGCAGCCTAGGGGACTCCACCTACGAGCAGTACTTC,TRBJ2-7,TRBV13,-,-
CASSRTRVNEKLFF,TGTGCCAGCAGTCGGACAAGGGTTAATGAAAAACTGTTTTTT,TRBJ1-4,TRBV2,-,-
CASSGTSSGELFF,TGTGCCAGCAGTGGAACTAGCTCCGGGGAGCTGTTTTTT,TRBJ2-2,TRBV12-3/TRBV12-4,-,-
CASSLGEEASGKLFF,TGTGCCAGTAGTCTGGGGGAAGAGGCGTCCGGAAAACTGTTTTTT,TRBJ1-4,TRBV19,-,-